This T cell receptor (beta chain) is from a study of monozygotic twins with cystic fibrosis. Profiling relied on immunoSEQ multiplex PCR, and the TCRdb table lists in-frame clones only, not all of them. The sample holds around 26,000 clones, roughly 96% seen once. About this clone: The antigen is undetermined.

Study conclusions and caveats: The repertoire was suggested to be naive-dominated, clonality median around 0.0093.

CDR3 length equals 13 residues. V was pared by 4 bases and J by 5 bases, with 3 bases of the junction left unmatched. The germline V gene encodes CDR1 SNHLY and CDR2 FYNNEI. The TCR was taken from a girl aged 2 to 9 with cystic fibrosis. Material for sequencing was blood. The J gene is TRBJ2-3, the V gene TRBV2; 7 bases agree with TRBD1. The CDR3 spells CASSVNRGDTQYF. The CDR3 coding sequence is TGTGCCAGCAGTGTAAACAGGGGAGATACGCAGTATTTT.